A single sample is the source of the 7 T cell receptor beta chains below, sequenced in a study of T-cell reconstitution after alpha-beta-depleted transplantation in children. The TCRbeta library incorporated unique molecular identifiers. TCRdb re-analysed the PCR reads in MiXCR, keeping a single row per CDR3 protein. The sample has 90,000 to 100,000 distinct CDR3 sequences; about 22% are singletons. Source: PBMCs, taken before TCRalphabeta/CD19-depleted stem cell transplant. The origin of the receptors is a boy aged 2 to 10 with acute lymphoblastic leukemia, due to receive a stem cell transplant.

Of note for this clonotype: A read error is likely, as this CDR3 ends without the conserved phenylalanine or tryptophan. This rearrangement joins TRBV7-9 to TRBJ2-5; weak D call: TRBD2 (6 bases). The CDR3 sequence is 14 residues long. Per germline, CDR1 SEHNR and CDR2 FQNEAQ (reference sequence). Trimming removed 0 bases at V and 4 bases at J, with 9 bases between. CDR3 sequence reads: CASSLASGAETQYL. The CDR3 DNA sequence: TGTGCCAGCAGCTTAGCTAGCGGCGCAGAGACCCAGTACTTA.

The chain couples TRBV9 to TRBJ1-1; no definite D call. The V end lost 0 bases, the J end lost 3 bases, and 6 bases lay between the germline ends. The germline V gene encodes CDR1 SGDLS and CDR2 YYNGEE. The CDR3 length is 13 residues. The CDR3 nucleotides are TGTGCCAGCAGCGTAGAACCGGACACTGAAGCTTTCTTT. It specifies CASSVEPDTEAFF. Together with reference TRBV9 and TRBJ1-1, the CDR3 gives the full variable domain: DSGVTQTPKHLITATGQRVTLRCSPRSGDLSVYWYQQSLDQGLQFLIQYYNGEERAKGNILERFSAQQFPDLHSELNLSSLELGDSALYFCASSVEPDTEAFFGQGTRLTVV.

The chain links TRBV20-1 to TRBJ1-2; D unclear. Trimming removed 6 bases at V and 4 bases at J, with 9 bases between. The CDR3 sequence is 11 residues long. The germline V gene has CDR1 DFQATT and CDR2 SNEGSKA (reference sequence). CDR3 sequence (DNA): TGCAGTGCCGGGATTCGCTATGGCTACACCTTC. The encoded protein is CSAGIRYGYTF.

The chain links TRBV28 to TRBJ1-1, with D perhaps TRBD1 (5 bases). Between the trimmed V and J ends, which lost 5 bases and 10 bases, there was a span of 17 bases. The V gene's germline CDR1 is MDHEN and CDR2 SYDVKM. The CDR3 contains 13 residues. The CDR3 DNA sequence: TGTGCCAGCAGTCCATCGCGGAAGCAGGGAGCTTTCTTT. Translated: CASSPSRKQGAFF.

This clonotype was found a few times. This rearrangement joins TRBV5-6 to TRBJ2-2; the D gene is possibly TRBD2 (5 bases). Germline values: CDR1 SGHDT, CDR2 YYEEEE. The CDR3 is made up of 14 amino acids. The V and J ends lost 4 bases and 3 bases respectively, with 10 bases between them. The CDR3 nucleotides are TGTGCCAGCAGCCTGAGAGGGTACACCGGGGAGCTGTTTTTT. Its protein product is CASSLRGYTGELFF.

The CDR3 region is CAIPSGGMAGELFF. Written as DNA, the CDR3 is TGTGCCATCCCGTCAGGGGGCATGGCCGGGGAGCTGTTTTTT. The chain recombines TRBV10-3 with TRBJ2-2; 8 bases map to TRBD1. The CDR3 loop spans 14 amino acids. The trim removed 8 bases at V and 6 bases at J, leaving 8 bases unmatched. The germline V gene has CDR1 ENHRY and CDR2 SYGVKD.

The V and J genes are TRBV20-1 and TRBJ2-5, with 11 bases matching TRBD2. Germline loops: CDR1 DFQATT, CDR2 SNEGSKA (reference sequence). J lost 4 bases, V lost 6 bases, and 10 bases had no gene match. This CDR3 spans 15 amino acids. The CDR3 spells CSAGTSGGIRETQYF. The CDR3 DNA is TGCAGTGCAGGGACTAGCGGAGGAATACGAGAGACCCAGTACTTC.